This T cell receptor beta chain is drawn from a study of T cell responses to AZD1222 COVID-19 vaccine. Study-wide context: Researchers grouped second doses given at about 4 or about 12 weeks into one pool. General study findings and limits: Donors were chiefly white British, with a greater number of females, and clonal diversity was perhaps underestimated.

On this clone itself: Its matching antigen is unknown.

Profiling relied on immunoSEQ multiplex PCR, and the TCRdb table lists in-frame clones only, not all of them. The sample includes nearly 110,000 clones, more than 80% of them seen just once. The sample was peripheral blood, taken on day 0 of AZD1222 vaccination. This receptor was identified in an adult in good health.

The CDR3 DNA reads TGTGCCACCGGGACAGGGATGTGGGCTTTCTTT. Residues: CATGTGMWAFF. V usage is TRBV15 and J usage is TRBJ1-1; the match to TRBD1 covers 9 bases. Germline V gives CDR1 LNHNV, CDR2 YYDKDF (reference sequence). This CDR3 comprises 11 residues. The junction had 6 bases not matched to a gene; V was cut back by 8 bases and J by 11 bases. Based on the CDR3 plus reference TRBV15 and TRBJ1-1, the full variable domain is DAMVIQNPRYQVTQFGKPVTLSCSQTLNHNVMYWYQQKSSQAPKLLFHYYDKDFNNEADTPDNFQSRRPNTSFCFLDIRSPGLGDTAMYLCATGTGMWAFFGQGTRLTVV.